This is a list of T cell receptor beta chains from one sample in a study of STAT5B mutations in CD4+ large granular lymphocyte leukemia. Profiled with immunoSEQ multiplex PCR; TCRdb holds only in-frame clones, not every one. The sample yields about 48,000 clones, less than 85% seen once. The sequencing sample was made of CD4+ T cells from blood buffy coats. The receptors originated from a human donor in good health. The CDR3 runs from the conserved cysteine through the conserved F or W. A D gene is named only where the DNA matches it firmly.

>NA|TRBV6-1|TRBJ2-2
TGTGCCAGCAGGGGGCGAACGAACACCGGGGAGCTGTTTTTT
CASRGRTNTGELFF
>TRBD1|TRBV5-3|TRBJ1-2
TGTGCCAGAAGCCCTAGGGACAGGGACGGCTACACCTTC
CARSPRDRDGYTF
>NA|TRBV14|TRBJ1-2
TGTGCCAGCAGCCAAGGCCCCAGACCTAACTATGGCTACACCTTC
CASSQGPRPNYGYTF
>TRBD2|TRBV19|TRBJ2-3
TGTGCCACGAAAACTAGCGGGGGAGCAGATACGCAGTATTTT
CATKTSGGADTQYF
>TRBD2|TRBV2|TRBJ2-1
TGTGCCAGCAGTGGGACTAGCGGGGGAAGCTCCTACAATGAGCAGTTCTTC
CASSGTSGGSSYNEQFF
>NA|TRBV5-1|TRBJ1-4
TGCGCCAGCAGCTTGGCTCTGGGGGGTAATGAAAAACTGTTTTTT
CASSLALGGNEKLFF
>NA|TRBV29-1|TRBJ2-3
TGCAGCGTCGGCGACAGTAAAAGCACAGATACGCAGTATTTT
CSVGDSKSTDTQYF
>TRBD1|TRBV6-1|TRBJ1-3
TGTGCCAGCAGTCGGACAGGGGGCGAAGGAAACACCATATATTTT
CASSRTGGEGNTIYF
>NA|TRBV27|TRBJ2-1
TGTGCCAGCAGCCCAGGGATTGGCTACAATGAGCAGTTCTTC
CASSPGIGYNEQFF
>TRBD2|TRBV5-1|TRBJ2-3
TGCGCCAGCAGCCTTAGCGGGGCATTGACAGATACGCAGTATTTT
CASSLSGALTDTQYF
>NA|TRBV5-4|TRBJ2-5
TGTGCCAGCAGCCAAAAGGACCTATATCAAGAGACCCAGTACTTC
CASSQKDLYQETQYF